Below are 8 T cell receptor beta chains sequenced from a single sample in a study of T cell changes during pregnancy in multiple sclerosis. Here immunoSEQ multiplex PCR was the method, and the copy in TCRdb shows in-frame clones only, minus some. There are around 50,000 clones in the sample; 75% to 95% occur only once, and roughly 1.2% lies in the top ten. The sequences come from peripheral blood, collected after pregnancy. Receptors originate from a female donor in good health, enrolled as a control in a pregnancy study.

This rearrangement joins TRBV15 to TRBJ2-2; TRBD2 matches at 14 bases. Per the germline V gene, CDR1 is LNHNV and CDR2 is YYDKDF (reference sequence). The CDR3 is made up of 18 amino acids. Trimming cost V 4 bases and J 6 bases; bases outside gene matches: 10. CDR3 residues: CATSTKGLAGGFAGELFF. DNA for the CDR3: TGTGCCACCAGCACAAAAGGACTAGCGGGAGGCTTCGCCGGGGAGCTGTTTTTT.

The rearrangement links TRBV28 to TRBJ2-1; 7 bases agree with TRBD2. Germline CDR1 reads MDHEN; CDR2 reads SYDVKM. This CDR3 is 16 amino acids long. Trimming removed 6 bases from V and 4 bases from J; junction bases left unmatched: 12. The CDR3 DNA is TGTGCCAGCAGGTTGGGCAAGACTAGCCTATACAATGAGCAGTTCTTC. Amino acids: CASRLGKTSLYNEQFF. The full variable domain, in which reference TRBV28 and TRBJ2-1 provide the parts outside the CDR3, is DVKVTQSSRYLVKRTGEKVFLECVQDMDHENMFWYRQDPGLGLRLIYFSYDVKMKEKGDIPEGYSVSREKKERFSLILESASTNQTSMYLCASRLGKTSLYNEQFFGPGTRLTVL.

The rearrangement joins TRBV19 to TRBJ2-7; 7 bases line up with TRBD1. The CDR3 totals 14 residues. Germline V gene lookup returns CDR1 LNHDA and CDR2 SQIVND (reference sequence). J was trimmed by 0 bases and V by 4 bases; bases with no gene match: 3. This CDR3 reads CASSRDRSSYEQYF. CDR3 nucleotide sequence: TGTGCCAGTAGTAGGGACAGAAGCTCCTACGAGCAGTACTTC.

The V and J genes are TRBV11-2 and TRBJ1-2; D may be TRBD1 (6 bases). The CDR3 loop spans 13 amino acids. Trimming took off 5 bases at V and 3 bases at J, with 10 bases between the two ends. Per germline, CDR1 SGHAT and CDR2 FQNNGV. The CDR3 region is CASSRDTYYGYTF. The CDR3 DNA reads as TGTGCCAGCAGCAGGGACACATACTATGGCTACACCTTC.

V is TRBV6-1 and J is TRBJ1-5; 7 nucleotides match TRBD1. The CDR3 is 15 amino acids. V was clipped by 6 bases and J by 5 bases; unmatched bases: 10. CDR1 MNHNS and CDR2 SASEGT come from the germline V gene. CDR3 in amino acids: CASRAPTGSDQPQHF. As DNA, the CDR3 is TGTGCCAGCAGGGCCCCGACAGGGTCCGATCAGCCCCAGCATTTT.

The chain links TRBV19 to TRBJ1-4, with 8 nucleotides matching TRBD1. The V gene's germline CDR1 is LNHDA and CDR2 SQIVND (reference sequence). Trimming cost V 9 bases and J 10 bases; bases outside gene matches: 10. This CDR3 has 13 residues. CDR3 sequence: CASRTGSGGKLFF. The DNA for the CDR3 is TGTGCCAGCCGGACAGGGTCGGGCGGAAAACTGTTTTTT.

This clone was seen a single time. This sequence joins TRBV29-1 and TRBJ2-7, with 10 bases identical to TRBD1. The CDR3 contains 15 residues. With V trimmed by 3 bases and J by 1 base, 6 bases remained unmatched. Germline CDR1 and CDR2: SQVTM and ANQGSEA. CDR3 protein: CSVDEGDRGSYEQYF. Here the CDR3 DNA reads TGCAGCGTTGATGAAGGGGACAGGGGATCCTACGAGCAGTACTTC.

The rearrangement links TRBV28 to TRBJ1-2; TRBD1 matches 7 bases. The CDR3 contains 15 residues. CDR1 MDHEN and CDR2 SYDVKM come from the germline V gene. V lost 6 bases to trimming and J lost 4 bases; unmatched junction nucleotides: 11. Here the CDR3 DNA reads TGTGCCAGCAGCTCCGGGACAGCGAATTTCTATGGCTACACCTTC. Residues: CASSSGTANFYGYTF.